These 18 T cell receptor beta chains share one sample of origin, sequenced in a study of blood T cell repertoires in COVID-19. Profiled with immunoSEQ multiplex PCR; TCRdb holds only in-frame clones, not every one. The sample yields roughly 280,000 clones, around 89% seen once. Source material: PBMCs or T cells enriched from blood (not recorded which). The receptors were sampled from a woman in her 30s with acute COVID-19.

This clone was seen just once. This rearrangement joins TRBV10-1 to TRBJ2-2, with 8 positions matching TRBD2. The V segment lost 0 bases and the J segment 6 bases; nucleotides outside the gene matches: 15. CDR1 WNHNN and CDR2 SYGVQD come from the germline V gene (reference sequence). The CDR3 spans 19 residues. CDR3 sequence reads: CASSESIGLQREYPGELFF. Here the CDR3 DNA reads TGCGCCAGCAGTGAGTCGATTGGGCTCCAGCGGGAGTATCCCGGGGAGCTGTTTTTT.

The rearrangement links TRBV7-2 to TRBJ2-2, with D tentatively TRBD1 (5 bases). The length of the CDR3 is 16 residues. CDR1 and CDR2 (germline): SGHTA, FQGNSA. Trimming removed 5 bases at V and 7 bases at J, with 20 bases between. CDR3 residues: CASSDNRIQVSGELFF. For the CDR3, the DNA is TGTGCCAGCAGCGATAACAGGATCCAGGTTAGCGGGGAGCTGTTTTTT.

This clone showed up just once. The V and J genes are TRBV28 and TRBJ2-7; perhaps TRBD1 as D (5 bases). The germline V and J ends were trimmed by 6 bases and 3 bases, with 15 bases remaining between them. Germline values: CDR1 MDHEN, CDR2 SYDVKM. This CDR3 is built from 14 residues. CDR3 nucleotide sequence: TGTGCCAGCAGCCAAAGGGGAACTCTCTACGAGCAGTACTTC. Protein: CASSQRGTLYEQYF.

The chain combines TRBV27 with TRBJ2-7; D is possibly TRBD2 (5 bases). The germline gives CDR1 MNHEY, CDR2 SMNVEV (reference sequence). Trimming removed 3 bases at V and 3 bases at J, with 15 bases between. The CDR3 covers 15 residues. CDR3 DNA: TGTGCCAGCAGTTTTGGTCTAGCATCGGGCTACGAGCAGTACTTC. As protein: CASSFGLASGYEQYF.

The CDR3 DNA reads as TGTGCCACCAGAGATAGAGGTTCCTTCTACGAGCAGTACTTC. As protein: CATRDRGSFYEQYF. The chain joins TRBV27 to TRBJ2-7; D is undetermined. V was shortened by 10 bases and J by 3 bases, with 19 bases between the two germline ends. This CDR3 spans 14 amino acids. Looked up from germline, CDR1 is MNHEY and CDR2 is SMNVEV (reference sequence).

The chain employs TRBV15 and TRBJ1-5; TRBD1 aligns across 7 bases. Germline V CDR1 and CDR2: LNHNV, YYDKDF (reference sequence). V shed 6 bases and J 2 bases; nucleotides not matched to a gene: 7. This CDR3 has 15 amino acids. The CDR3 reads CATRTGENGNQPQHF. CDR3 DNA: TGTGCCACCAGAACAGGGGAAAACGGCAATCAGCCCCAGCATTTT.

With respect to this clone: Distinct nucleotide sequences in the sample also encode this CDR3. The rearrangement links TRBV28 to TRBJ1-6; the match to TRBD1 covers 7 bases. The CDR3 spans 16 residues. Per the germline V gene, CDR1 is MDHEN and CDR2 is SYDVKM. V shed 8 bases and J 5 bases; nucleotides not matched to a gene: 12. CDR3 bases: TGTGCCAGCTCGGTGGACAGGCGTCCTCATAATTCACCCCTCCACTTT. Translated, it gives CASSVDRRPHNSPLHF.

The CDR3 DNA follows: TGTGCCAGCAGTGCGGGGTATAACGAGCAGTACTTC. As protein: CASSAGYNEQYF. This chain connects TRBV2 to TRBJ2-7, with D perhaps matching TRBD2 (5 bases). V lost 4 bases and J lost 5, with 9 bases in between. Germline values: CDR1 SNHLY, CDR2 FYNNEI. This CDR3 has 12 residues.

The rearrangement joins TRBV6-1 to TRBJ2-1; D is possibly TRBD2 (5 bases). V lost 1 base and J lost 0, with 7 bases in between. Germline V lookup: CDR1 MNHNS, CDR2 SASEGT. CDR3 length equals 15 residues. CDR3 sequence: CASSEGLASYNEQFF. The CDR3 region has the DNA TGTGCCAGCAGTGAAGGGCTAGCCTCCTACAATGAGCAGTTCTTC.

This clone was detected a few times. The rearrangement joins TRBV2 to TRBJ1-1, with unresolved D. Germline CDR1 reads SNHLY; CDR2 reads FYNNEI. The V end lost 3 bases, the J end lost 4 bases, and 12 bases lay between the germline ends. The CDR3 is made up of 14 amino acids. The CDR3 DNA is TGTGCCAGCAGTGATGGGGAGAGGATCACTGAAGCTTTCTTT. Translated: CASSDGERITEAFF. Full variable domain (rest looked up from reference TRBV2 and TRBJ1-1): EPEVTQTPSHQVTQMGQEVILRCVPISNHLYFYWYRQILGQKVEFLVSFYNNEISEKSEIFDDQFSVERPDGSNFTLKIRSTKLEDSAMYFCASSDGERITEAFFGQGTRLTVV.

The chain has TRBV19 and TRBJ1-4; D remains unclear. The CDR3 extends over 12 amino acids. V gave up 3 bases and J gave up 7 bases, with 6 bases separating them. Germline values: CDR1 LNHDA, CDR2 SQIVND (reference sequence). CDR3 sequence: CASSIPREKLFF. For the CDR3, the DNA is TGTGCCAGTAGTATTCCCCGTGAAAAACTGTTTTTT.

The chain employs TRBV29-1 and TRBJ1-2; D possibly corresponds to TRBD1 (6 bases). Germline CDR1 SQVTM, CDR2 ANQGSEA. V lost 2 bases and J lost 7, with 11 bases in between. The CDR3 consists of 12 residues. The CDR3 DNA sequence: TGCAGCGTTGAAAACGGGGGGCTTGGCTACACCTTC. Its translation is CSVENGGLGYTF.

This clone has only one observation. One end of the junction fails to match germline, which may point to a read error. The V gene is TRBV7-2, the J gene TRBJ2-1, with a weak D call TRBD2 (5 bases). The CDR3 totals 14 residues. Germline loops: CDR1 SGHTA, CDR2 FQGNSA. Written as DNA, the CDR3 is TGTGCCAGCAGCTTGGACTCCGGGATTACTAGTATAGTCTTC. Its translation is CASSLDSGITSIVF.

This clone occurred once. V is TRBV5-1 and J is TRBJ2-5; 7 nucleotides align to TRBD2. The CDR3 runs 14 residues. CDR1 is SGHRS and CDR2 is YFSETQ in the germline V gene. V lost 0 bases and J lost 4; bases outside the gene matches: 3. The CDR3 reads CASSLGSGGETQYF. CDR3 coding DNA: TGCGCCAGCAGCTTGGGTTCGGGAGGAGAGACCCAGTACTTC.

The chain couples TRBV7-2 to TRBJ2-1; 7 bases fit TRBD2. The CDR3 spans 14 residues. V shed 8 bases and J 7 bases; nucleotides not matched to a gene: 11. Per germline, CDR1 SGHTA and CDR2 FQGNSA. The CDR3 sequence: CASLLVAGTNEQFF. The CDR3 DNA reads as TGTGCCAGCTTATTAGTAGCGGGTACTAATGAGCAGTTCTTC. The entire variable domain, with the rest obtained from reference TRBV7-2 and TRBJ2-1, is as follows: GAGVSQSPSNKVTEKGKDVELRCDPISGHTALYWYRQSLGQGLEFLIYFQGNSAPDKSGLPSDRFSAERTGGSVSTLTIQRTQQEDSAVYLCASLLVAGTNEQFFGPGTRLTVL.

This clone appeared a few times. The chain employs TRBV11-2 and TRBJ2-1; D perhaps matches TRBD2 (5 bases). The germline gives CDR1 SGHAT, CDR2 FQNNGV. Trimming cost V 1 base and J 4 bases, with 5 bases left between them. This CDR3 is 13 amino acids long. This chain's CDR3 is CASSLAGYNEQFF. CDR3 nucleotide sequence: TGTGCCAGCAGCTTAGCGGGGTACAATGAGCAGTTCTTC.

The rearrangement joins TRBV18 to TRBJ2-2, with 7 positions matching TRBD1. Looked up from germline, CDR1 is KGHSH and CDR2 is LQKENI. V dropped 5 bases and J dropped 1; count of bases not matched to a gene: 4. The CDR3 runs to 15 residues. The CDR3 loop is CASSERTGNTGELFF. The CDR3 DNA follows: TGTGCCAGCTCAGAACGGACAGGGAACACCGGGGAGCTGTTTTTT.

V gene TRBV3-1 (or the pseudogene TRBV3-2) combines with J gene TRBJ2-1; 7 bases are a match to TRBD2. The germline gives CDR1 LGHDT, CDR2 YNNKEL (reference sequence). Losses at the gene ends were 5 bases for V and 14 bases for J; bases not matched to a gene: 9. This CDR3 has 12 amino acids. This CDR3 reads CASSAGTTREFF. The DNA for the CDR3 is TGTGCCAGCAGCGCCGGGACTACGAGGGAGTTCTTC.